This TCR beta chain emerged from a study of T cell repertoires in cytomegalovirus infection. Background on the study: It was the public TCR beta signatures that indicated both CMV infection and matching HLA type.

This clonotype was seen a few times. As yet, its antigen is unknown. TCRdb re-analysed the reads in MiXCR, keeping a single row per CDR3 protein. The sample lists some 800,000 distinct CDR3 sequences; approximately 32% were seen once. The V segment lost 3 bases and the J segment 4 bases; nucleotides outside the gene matches: 15. The V gene's germline CDR1 is LNHDA and CDR2 SQIVND (reference sequence). CDR3 length: 18 residues. The source was cultured CD8+ T cells from PBMCs, collected from culture after CMV antigen stimulation. The rearrangement uses TRBV19 and TRBJ1-1, with 9 nucleotides matching TRBD1. This sequence originates from a human donor in good health (CMV status not recorded). Some clones in this sample may be carry-over from other donors' samples. For the CDR3, the DNA is TGTGCCAGTAGTATTTTCACAGGGGGCCTGTCCAGTGCCACTGAAGCTTTCTTT. Residues: CASSIFTGGLSSATEAFF.